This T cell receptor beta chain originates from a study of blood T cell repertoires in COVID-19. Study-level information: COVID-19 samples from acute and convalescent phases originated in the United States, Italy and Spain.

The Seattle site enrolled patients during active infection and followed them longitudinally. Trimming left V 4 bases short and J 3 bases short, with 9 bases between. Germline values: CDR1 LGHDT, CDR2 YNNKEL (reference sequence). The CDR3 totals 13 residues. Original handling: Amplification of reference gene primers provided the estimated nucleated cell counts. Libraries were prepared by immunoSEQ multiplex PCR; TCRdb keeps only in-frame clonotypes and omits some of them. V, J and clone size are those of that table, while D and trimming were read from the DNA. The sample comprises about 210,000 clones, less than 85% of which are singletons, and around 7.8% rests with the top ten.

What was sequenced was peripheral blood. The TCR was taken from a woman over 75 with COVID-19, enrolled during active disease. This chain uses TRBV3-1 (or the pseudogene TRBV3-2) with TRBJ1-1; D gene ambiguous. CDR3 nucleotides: TGTGCCAGCAGCCGAATAGAAGACACTGAAGCTTTCTTT. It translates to CASSRIEDTEAFF.